Detailed here is one TCR beta chain. Generated by immunoSEQ multiplex PCR, the TCRdb table keeps only in-frame clones and is missing some. The sample has fewer than 200,000 clones; about four fifths are singletons. Germline lookup yields CDR1 SQVTM and CDR2 ANQGSEA. The CDR3 spans 14 residues. After removal of 4 bases from V and 0 bases from J, the junction contained 4 bases not matched to a gene. The data were obtained in a study of blood T cell repertoires in COVID-19. Study overall: PBMCs, B-cell-depleted T cells, or T cells were the source of the cDNA or gDNA that made up the material.

This TCR was recovered from a woman aged 60-70 years with COVID-19, enrolled during active disease. Material: peripheral blood. The chain links TRBV29-1 to TRBJ2-3, with TRBD1 identical over 7 bases. Here the CDR3 DNA reads TGCAGCGTTGCATCCAGGGGGAGCACAGATACGCAGTATTTT. The encoded protein is CSVASRGSTDTQYF.